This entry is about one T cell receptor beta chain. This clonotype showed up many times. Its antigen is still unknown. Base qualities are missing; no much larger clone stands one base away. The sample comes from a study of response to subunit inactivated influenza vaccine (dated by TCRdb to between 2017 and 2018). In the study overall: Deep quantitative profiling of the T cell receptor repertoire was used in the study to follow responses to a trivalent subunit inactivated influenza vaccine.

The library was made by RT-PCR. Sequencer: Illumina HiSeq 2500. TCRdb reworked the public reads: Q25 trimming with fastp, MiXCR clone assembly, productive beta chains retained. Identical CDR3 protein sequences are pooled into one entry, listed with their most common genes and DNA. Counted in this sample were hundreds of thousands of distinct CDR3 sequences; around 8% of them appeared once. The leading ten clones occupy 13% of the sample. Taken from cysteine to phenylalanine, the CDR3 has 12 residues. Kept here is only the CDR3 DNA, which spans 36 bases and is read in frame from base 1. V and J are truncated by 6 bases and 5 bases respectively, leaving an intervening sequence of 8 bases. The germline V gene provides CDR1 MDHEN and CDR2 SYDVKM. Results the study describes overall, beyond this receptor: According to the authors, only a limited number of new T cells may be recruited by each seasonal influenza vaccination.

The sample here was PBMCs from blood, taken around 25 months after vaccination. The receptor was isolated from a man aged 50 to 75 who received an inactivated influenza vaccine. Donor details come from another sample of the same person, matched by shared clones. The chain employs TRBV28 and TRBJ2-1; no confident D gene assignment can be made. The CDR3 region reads CASREVDNEQFF. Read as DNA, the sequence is TGTGCCAGCAGAGAGGTAGACAATGAGCAGTTCTTC.